This T cell receptor beta chain was captured by sequencing in a study of T cell repertoires in cytomegalovirus infection. Study at large: CMV epitopes, recently identified HLA-C-restricted and well-studied HLA-B-restricted, were used. Indicated by public TCR beta signatures were CMV infection and matching HLA type.

Using its own MiXCR run on the reads, TCRdb lists one record per CDR3 protein. The sample contains roughly 920,000 distinct CDR3 sequences, around 31% of which appear only once. Study-level results: The response measured ex vivo was dominated by TCR beta clonotypes (HLA-C-restricted and CMV-specific). Cumulative public TCR beta family frequency identified carriers of CMV plus the relevant HLA.

Only a few counts were recorded for this clonotype. The target antigen is unknown. The V end lost 1 base, the J end lost 4 bases, and 11 bases lay between the germline ends. This CDR3 comprises 15 residues. Looked up from germline, CDR1 is LGHNT and CDR2 is FRNRAP. The receptor comes from a human donor in good health (CMV status not recorded). Some clones in this sample may be carry-over from other donors' samples. This material consisted of cultured CD8+ T cells from PBMCs, taken from culture after CMV antigen stimulation. The chain recombines TRBV12-5 with TRBJ2-1; D may be TRBD1 or TRBD2 (6 bases each). CDR3 in DNA: TGTGCTAGTGGTTTGGGCCTAGGGGGGTACAATGAGCAGTTCTTC. It specifies CASGLGLGGYNEQFF.